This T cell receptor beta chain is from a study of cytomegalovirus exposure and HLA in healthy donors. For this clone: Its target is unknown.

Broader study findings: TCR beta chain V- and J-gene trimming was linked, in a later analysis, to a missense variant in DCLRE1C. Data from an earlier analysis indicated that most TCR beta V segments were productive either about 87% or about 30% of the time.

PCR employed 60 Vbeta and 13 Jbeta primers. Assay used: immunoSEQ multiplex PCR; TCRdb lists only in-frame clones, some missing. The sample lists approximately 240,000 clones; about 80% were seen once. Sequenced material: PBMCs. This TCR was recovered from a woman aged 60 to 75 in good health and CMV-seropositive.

CDR3 region: CASSADTSSYNSPLHF. In DNA form, the CDR3 reads TGTGCCAGCAGCGCAGACACCAGCTCCTATAATTCACCCCTCCACTTT. This sequence joins TRBV9 and TRBJ1-6; D not resolved. V lost 3 bases and J 0 bases, leaving 10 bases between the germline ends. Germline CDR1 and CDR2: SGDLS and YYNGEE. The CDR3 is 16 amino acids.